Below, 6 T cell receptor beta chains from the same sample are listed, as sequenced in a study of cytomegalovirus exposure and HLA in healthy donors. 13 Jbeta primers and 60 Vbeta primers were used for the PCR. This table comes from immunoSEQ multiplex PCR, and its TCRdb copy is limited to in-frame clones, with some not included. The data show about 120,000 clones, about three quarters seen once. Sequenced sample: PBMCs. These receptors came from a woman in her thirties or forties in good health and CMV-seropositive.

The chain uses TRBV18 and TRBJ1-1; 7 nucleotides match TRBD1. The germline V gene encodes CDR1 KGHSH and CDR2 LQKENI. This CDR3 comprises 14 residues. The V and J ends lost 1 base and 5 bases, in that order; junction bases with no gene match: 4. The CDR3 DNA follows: TGTGCCAGCTCACCACAGGGGGCAGATACTGAAGCTTTCTTT. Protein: CASSPQGADTEAFF.

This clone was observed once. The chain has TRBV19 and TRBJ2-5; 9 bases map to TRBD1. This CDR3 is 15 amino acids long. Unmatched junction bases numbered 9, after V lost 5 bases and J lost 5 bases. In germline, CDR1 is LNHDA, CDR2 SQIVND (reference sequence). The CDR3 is CASSPGTGRWETQYF. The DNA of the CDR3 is TGTGCCAGTAGTCCCGGGACAGGGCGGTGGGAGACCCAGTACTTC.

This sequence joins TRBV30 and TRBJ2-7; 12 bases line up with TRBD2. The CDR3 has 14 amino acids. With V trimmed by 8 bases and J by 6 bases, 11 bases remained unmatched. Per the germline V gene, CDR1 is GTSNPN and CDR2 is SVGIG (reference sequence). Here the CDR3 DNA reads TGTGCCGGGGCCCTAGGACTAGCGGGATCCGAGCAGTACTTC. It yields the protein CAGALGLAGSEQYF.

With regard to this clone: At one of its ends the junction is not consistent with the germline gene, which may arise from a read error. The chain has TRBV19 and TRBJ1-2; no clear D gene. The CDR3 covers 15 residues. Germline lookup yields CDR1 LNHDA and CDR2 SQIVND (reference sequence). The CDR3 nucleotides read TGTGCCAGTGGTATGGAGACTGAGGCTAACTATGGCTACACCTTC. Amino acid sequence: CASGMETEANYGYTF.

The CDR3 sequence: CSVQNRESGTEAFF. The DNA for the CDR3 is TGCAGCGTCCAAAACAGGGAATCGGGCACTGAAGCTTTCTTT. The V gene is TRBV29-1, the J gene TRBJ1-1; TRBD1 might be the D (6 bases). The V gene's germline CDR1 is SQVTM and CDR2 ANQGSEA. This CDR3 spans 14 amino acids. V was cut by 6 bases and J by 4 bases, with 18 bases left in between.

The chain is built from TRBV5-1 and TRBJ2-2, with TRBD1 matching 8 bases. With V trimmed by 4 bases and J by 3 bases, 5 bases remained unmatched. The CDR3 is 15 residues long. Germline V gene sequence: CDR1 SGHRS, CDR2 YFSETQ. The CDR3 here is CASSPDRVDTGELFF. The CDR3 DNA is TGCGCCAGCAGCCCGGACAGGGTGGACACCGGGGAGCTGTTTTTT.